The present entry profiles one T cell receptor beta chain with its context. The junction does not match germline at one end; this may be a read error. Repertoires were generated with immunoSEQ multiplex PCR, while TCRdb's copy carries only in-frame clones and drops some. Altogether roughly 40,000 clones are present, just under 85% being singletons, with the ten largest covering nearly 25%. This CDR3 has 15 residues. Germline loops: CDR1 SSHAT, CDR2 FNYEAQ (reference sequence). This record comes from a study of blood T cell repertoires in COVID-19. The chain combines TRBV7-7 with TRBJ2-5; TRBD1 matches at 7 bases. This receptor was obtained from a human donor with acute or convalescent COVID-19. The donor label of this sample is uncertain. What was sequenced was peripheral blood. CDR3 sequence (DNA): TGTGCTAGCAGCCAACAGGGGACAGTTGGAGAGACCCAGTACTTC. It codes for CASSQQGTVGETQYF.